This T cell receptor (beta chain) was found in a study of blood T cells in healthy people across ages. Study-wide background: Through template switching, about one barcoded beta molecule was captured per two T cells, as measured in model experiments. Study findings and constraints: Any changes in expanded clonotypes were possibly confounded, as donor CMV status remained unknown.

This clonotype was found a few times. Its antigen is not known. CDR3 length: 11 amino acids. V lost 1 base and J 3 bases, leaving 4 bases between the germline ends. Germline V gene lookup returns CDR1 GTSNPN and CDR2 SVGIG (reference sequence). Together with a sample-barcoded 5' primer, a J-beta primer mix was included in a second PCR lasting about 7 to 11 cycles. TCRdb re-analysed the 5' RACE reads in MiXCR, keeping a single row per CDR3 protein. The sample carries about 900,000 distinct CDR3 sequences, around 46% recorded once. Every sample gave at least 5 micrograms of total RNA when it was extracted.

The rearrangement uses TRBV30 and TRBJ2-7; D call uncertain. This clonotype was obtained from a man younger than 45 in good health. Input material: blood. The CDR3 sequence is CAWSEGYEQYF. The CDR3 DNA is TGTGCCTGGAGTGAGGGCTACGAGCAGTACTTC.